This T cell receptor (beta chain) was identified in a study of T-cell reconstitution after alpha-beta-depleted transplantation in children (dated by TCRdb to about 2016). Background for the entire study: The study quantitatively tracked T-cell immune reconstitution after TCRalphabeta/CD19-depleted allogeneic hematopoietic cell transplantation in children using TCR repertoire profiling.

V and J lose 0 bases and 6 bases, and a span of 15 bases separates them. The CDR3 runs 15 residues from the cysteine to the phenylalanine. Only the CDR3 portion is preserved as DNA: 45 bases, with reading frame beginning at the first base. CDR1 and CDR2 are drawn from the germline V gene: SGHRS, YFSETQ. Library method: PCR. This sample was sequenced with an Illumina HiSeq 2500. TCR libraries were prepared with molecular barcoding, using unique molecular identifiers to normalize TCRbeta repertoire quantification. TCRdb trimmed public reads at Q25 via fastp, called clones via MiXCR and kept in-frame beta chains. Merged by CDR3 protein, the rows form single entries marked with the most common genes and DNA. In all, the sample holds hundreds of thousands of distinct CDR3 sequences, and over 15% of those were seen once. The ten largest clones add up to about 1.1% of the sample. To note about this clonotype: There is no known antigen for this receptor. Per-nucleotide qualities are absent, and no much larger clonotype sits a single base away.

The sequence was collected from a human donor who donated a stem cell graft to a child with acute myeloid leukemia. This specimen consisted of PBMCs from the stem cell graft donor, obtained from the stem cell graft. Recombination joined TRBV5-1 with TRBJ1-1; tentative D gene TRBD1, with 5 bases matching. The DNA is TGCGCCAGCAGCTTGGCCCAGGGAAGTGTCGCTGAAGCTTTCTTT. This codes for CASSLAQGSVAEAFF.